One sample yielded the 15 T cell receptor beta chains listed below, sequenced in a study of PD-1 blockade in mismatch repair-deficient tumors. Produced via immunoSEQ multiplex PCR; TCRdb's table is partial and in-frame only. The sample yields 55,000 to 85,000 clones, about 72% seen once. The sample was peripheral blood, taken 2 weeks after starting pembrolizumab. The receptors derive from an adult with mismatch repair-deficient cancer.

This rearrangement joins TRBV13 to TRBJ2-3; 14 positions match TRBD2. CDR3 length: 19 amino acids. J was trimmed by 5 bases and V by 1 base; bases with no gene match: 11. Germline assignment: CDR1 PRHDT and CDR2 FYEKMQ (reference sequence). The CDR3 bases are TGTGCCAGCAGCTTAGCCCAGACTAGCGGGAGGGCCCGGGGAGATACGCAGTATTTT. Its protein product is CASSLAQTSGRARGDTQYF.

The chain carries TRBV5-6 and TRBJ2-1; TRBD1 matches 9 bases. V lost 3 bases and J lost 2; bases outside the gene matches: 6. Germline V gene sequence: CDR1 SGHDT, CDR2 YYEEEE. This CDR3 has 16 residues. The DNA for the CDR3 is TGTGCCAGCAGCTGGGATGACAGGGGGGCCTACAATGAGCAGTTCTTC. It encodes CASSWDDRGAYNEQFF.

V usage is TRBV30 and J usage is TRBJ2-3; D is unresolved. Germline V gene data show CDR1 as GTSNPN and CDR2 as SVGIG (reference sequence). CDR3 length equals 15 residues. V was cut by 2 bases and J by 1 base, with 13 bases left in between. The DNA for the CDR3 is TGTGCCTGGAGTCTAAAGACAAGCCGCACAGATACGCAGTATTTT. Protein sequence: CAWSLKTSRTDTQYF.

V usage is TRBV7-8 and J usage is TRBJ1-5; TRBD1 is a possible D gene (5 bases). Trimming removed 1 base from V and 0 bases from J, with 7 bases in between. Looked up from germline, CDR1 is SGHVS and CDR2 is FQNEAQ. This CDR3 comprises 15 residues. CDR3 in DNA: TGTGCCAGCAGCTTAGAAGGGGATAGCAATCAGCCCCAGCATTTT. It specifies CASSLEGDSNQPQHF.

The chain carries TRBV9 and TRBJ2-5; D call uncertain. CDR3 length: 14 residues. The ends were cut back, 3 bases at V and 0 bases at J, with 9 bases in the middle. Germline V gives CDR1 SGDLS, CDR2 YYNGEE. The CDR3 region has the DNA TGTGCCAGCAGCGAAGGGAACGACCAAGAGACCCAGTACTTC. Amino acid sequence: CASSEGNDQETQYF.

The J gene is TRBJ1-1, the V gene TRBV10-3; D unclear. The CDR3 runs to 14 residues. CDR1 and CDR2 from the germline V gene are ENHRY and SYGVKD. Trimming left V 8 bases short and J 4 bases short, with 17 bases between. The CDR3 loop reads CAIRGSYAGTEAFF. The CDR3, as DNA: TGTGCCATCCGAGGTAGTTACGCCGGCACTGAAGCTTTCTTT.

The J gene is TRBJ2-3, the V gene TRBV6-4, with TRBD2 identical over 15 bases. V dropped 5 bases and J dropped 0; count of bases not matched to a gene: 6. The CDR3 contains 18 residues. Germline V CDR1 and CDR2: MRHNA, SNTAGT. Here the CDR3 reads CASSPGLAGGPSTDTQYF. The CDR3 coding sequence is TGTGCCAGCAGTCCCGGACTAGCGGGAGGGCCTAGCACAGATACGCAGTATTTT.

This clone was observed once. The chain carries TRBV6-1 and TRBJ2-1; TRBD1 or TRBD2 may be the D gene (5 bases each). Germline V CDR1 and CDR2: MNHNS, SASEGT. The CDR3 extends over 15 amino acids. Trimming stripped 7 bases from V and 3 bases from J, with 16 bases between. The chain's CDR3 is CASMRGRNIYNEQFF. The CDR3 nucleotides read TGTGCCAGCATGAGGGGCAGGAATATCTACAATGAGCAGTTCTTC.

The chain carries TRBV28 and TRBJ1-5, with D tentatively TRBD1 (5 bases). V lost 3 bases and J lost 4, with 16 bases in between. Per germline, CDR1 MDHEN and CDR2 SYDVKM. The CDR3 consists of 16 residues. CDR3 nucleotide sequence: TGTGCCAGCAGTTTGCGAGGGGTAGTGAGGAATCAGCCCCAGCATTTT. It yields the protein CASSLRGVVRNQPQHF.

The V and J genes are TRBV6-1 and TRBJ1-1; D is unclear. The CDR3 is 10 residues long. Trimming removed 4 bases at V and 9 bases at J, with 6 bases between. Per the germline V gene, CDR1 is MNHNS and CDR2 is SASEGT. The CDR3 sequence is CASSVTQAFF. CDR3 coding DNA: TGTGCCAGCAGTGTCACACAAGCTTTCTTT.

The CDR3, as DNA: TGTGCCAGCAGCCCACCGAAATCTAAGGGCGACGAGCAGTACTTC. It specifies CASSPPKSKGDEQYF. The chain links TRBV7-9 to TRBJ2-7; D gene uncertain. The CDR3 totals 15 residues. Germline lookup yields CDR1 SEHNR and CDR2 FQNEAQ (reference sequence). Trimming removed 5 bases from V and 5 bases from J, with 19 bases in between.

The table lists this clone with a count of one. The chain carries TRBV4-3 and TRBJ2-2, with D perhaps matching TRBD2 (6 bases). The CDR3 is 18 amino acids. V lost 7 bases, J lost 3 bases, and 24 bases lay in between. Germline V lookup: CDR1 LGHNA, CDR2 YSLEER. CDR3 in DNA: TGCGCCAGCACCCCAAGGCCTAGCGAGCTAACATACACCGGGGAGCTGTTTTTT. It codes for CASTPRPSELTYTGELFF.

This sequence joins TRBV7-9 and TRBJ2-3, with a possible D match to TRBD2 (5 bases). Germline V gene lookup returns CDR1 SEHNR and CDR2 FQNEAQ (reference sequence). The CDR3 is made up of 14 amino acids. V shed 5 bases and J shed 2 bases, with 11 bases lying between them. The CDR3 DNA sequence: TGTGCCAGCAGCACGACTACTACCACAGATACGCAGTATTTT. This codes for CASSTTTTTDTQYF.

The V gene is TRBV21-1, the J gene TRBJ2-2. TRBV21-1 is a pseudogene locus. The CDR3 sequence is 12 residues long. The CDR3 loop is CAGRLRDGELFF. The CDR3 region has the DNA TGTGCCGGCAGGTTAAGGGACGGGGAGCTGTTTTTT.

In its sample, this clone was seen once. The chain joins TRBV19 to TRBJ2-7; TRBD1 aligns across 11 bases. J was trimmed by 3 bases and V by 8 bases; bases with no gene match: 6. The CDR3 is 14 residues long. Germline assignment: CDR1 LNHDA and CDR2 SQIVND (reference sequence). The CDR3 coding sequence is TGTGCCAGTTCCACCGGGACAGGGGGCTACGAGCAGTACTTC. It specifies CASSTGTGGYEQYF.